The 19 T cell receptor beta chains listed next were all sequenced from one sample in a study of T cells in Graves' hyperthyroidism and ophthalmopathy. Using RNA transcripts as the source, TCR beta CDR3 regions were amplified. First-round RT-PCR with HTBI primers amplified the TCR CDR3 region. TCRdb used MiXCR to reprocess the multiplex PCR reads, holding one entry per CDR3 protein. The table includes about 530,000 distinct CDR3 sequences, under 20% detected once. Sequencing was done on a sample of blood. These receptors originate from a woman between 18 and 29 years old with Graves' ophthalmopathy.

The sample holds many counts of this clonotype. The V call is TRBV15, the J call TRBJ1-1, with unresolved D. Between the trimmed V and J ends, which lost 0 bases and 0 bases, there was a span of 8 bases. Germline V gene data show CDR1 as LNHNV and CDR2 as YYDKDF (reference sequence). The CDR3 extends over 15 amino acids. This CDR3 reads CATSRDRGMNTEAFF. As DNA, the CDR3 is TGTGCCACCAGCAGAGATCGCGGGATGAACACTGAAGCTTTCTTT.

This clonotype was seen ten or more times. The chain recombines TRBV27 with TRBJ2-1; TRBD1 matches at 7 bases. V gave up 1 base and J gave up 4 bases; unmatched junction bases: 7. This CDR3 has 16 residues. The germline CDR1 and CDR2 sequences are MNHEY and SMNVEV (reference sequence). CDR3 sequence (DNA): TGTGCCAGCAGTTTATACGAGGGGGCCGCATACAATGAGCAGTTCTTC. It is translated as CASSLYEGAAYNEQFF.

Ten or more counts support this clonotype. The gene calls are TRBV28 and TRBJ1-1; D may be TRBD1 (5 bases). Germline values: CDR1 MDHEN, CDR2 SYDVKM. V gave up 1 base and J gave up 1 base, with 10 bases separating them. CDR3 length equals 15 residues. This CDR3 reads CASSLLAGGNTEAFF. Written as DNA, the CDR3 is TGTGCCAGCAGTTTATTGGCGGGGGGGAACACTGAAGCTTTCTTT.

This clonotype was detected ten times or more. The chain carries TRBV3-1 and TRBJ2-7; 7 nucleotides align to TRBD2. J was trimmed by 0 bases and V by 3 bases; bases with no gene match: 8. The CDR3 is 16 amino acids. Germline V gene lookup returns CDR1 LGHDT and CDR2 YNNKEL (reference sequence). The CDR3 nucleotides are TGTGCCAGCAGCCAGGGCCGAGCTAGCGGCTCCTACGAGCAGTACTTC. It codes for CASSQGRASGSYEQYF.

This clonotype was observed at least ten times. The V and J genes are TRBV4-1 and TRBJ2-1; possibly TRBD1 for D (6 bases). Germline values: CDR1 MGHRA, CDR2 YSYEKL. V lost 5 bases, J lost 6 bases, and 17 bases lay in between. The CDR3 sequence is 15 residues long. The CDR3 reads CASSTRTVLVNEQFF. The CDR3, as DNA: TGCGCCAGCAGCACCCGGACAGTCCTTGTCAATGAGCAGTTCTTC.

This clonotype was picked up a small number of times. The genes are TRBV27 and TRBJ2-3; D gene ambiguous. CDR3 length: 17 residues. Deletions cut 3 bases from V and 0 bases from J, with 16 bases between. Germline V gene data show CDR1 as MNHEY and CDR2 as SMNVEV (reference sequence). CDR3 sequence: CASSLKGPYTSTDTQYF. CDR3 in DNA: TGTGCCAGCAGTTTGAAAGGACCTTATACTAGCACAGATACGCAGTATTTT.

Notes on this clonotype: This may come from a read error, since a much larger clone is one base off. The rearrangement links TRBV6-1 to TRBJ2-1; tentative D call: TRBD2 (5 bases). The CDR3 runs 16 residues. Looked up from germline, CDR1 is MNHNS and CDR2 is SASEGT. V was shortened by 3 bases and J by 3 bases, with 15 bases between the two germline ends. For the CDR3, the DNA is TGTGCCAGCAGTGATTTGCAAAGCGGAGACTACAATGAGCAGTTCTTC. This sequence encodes CASSDLQSGDYNEQFF.

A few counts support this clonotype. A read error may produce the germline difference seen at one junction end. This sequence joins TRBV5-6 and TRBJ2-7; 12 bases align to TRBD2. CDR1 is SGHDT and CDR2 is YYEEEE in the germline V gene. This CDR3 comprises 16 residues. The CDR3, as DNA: TGTGCCATCAGCGGGAGACTAGCGGGAGCTCCCTACGAGCAGTACTTC. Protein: CAISGRLAGAPYEQYF.

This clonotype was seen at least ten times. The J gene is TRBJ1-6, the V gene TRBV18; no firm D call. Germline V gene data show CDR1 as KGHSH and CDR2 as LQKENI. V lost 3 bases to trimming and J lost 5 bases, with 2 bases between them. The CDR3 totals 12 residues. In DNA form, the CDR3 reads TGTGCCAGCTCACCCGATAATTCACCCCTCCACTTT. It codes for CASSPDNSPLHF.

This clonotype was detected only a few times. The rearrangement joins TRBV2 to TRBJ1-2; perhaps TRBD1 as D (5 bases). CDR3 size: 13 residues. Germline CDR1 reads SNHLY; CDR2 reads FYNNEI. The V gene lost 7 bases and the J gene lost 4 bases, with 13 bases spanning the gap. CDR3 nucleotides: TGTGCCAGCACTCAAGGGGCCGGCTATGGCTACACCTTC. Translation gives CASTQGAGYGYTF.

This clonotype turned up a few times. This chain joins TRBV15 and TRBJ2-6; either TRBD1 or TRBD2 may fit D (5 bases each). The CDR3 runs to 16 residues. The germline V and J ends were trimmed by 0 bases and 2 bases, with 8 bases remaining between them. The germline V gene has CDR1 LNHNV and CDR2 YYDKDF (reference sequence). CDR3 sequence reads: CATSREGDAGANVLTF. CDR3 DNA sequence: TGTGCCACCAGCAGAGAGGGGGATGCTGGGGCCAACGTCCTGACTTTC.

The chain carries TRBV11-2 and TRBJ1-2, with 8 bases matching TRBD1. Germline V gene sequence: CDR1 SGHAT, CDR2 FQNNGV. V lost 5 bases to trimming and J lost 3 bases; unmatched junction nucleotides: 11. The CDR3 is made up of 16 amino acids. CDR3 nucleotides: TGTGCCAGCAGCCCACTGAACAGGGGGAAGGACTATGGCTACACCTTC. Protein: CASSPLNRGKDYGYTF.

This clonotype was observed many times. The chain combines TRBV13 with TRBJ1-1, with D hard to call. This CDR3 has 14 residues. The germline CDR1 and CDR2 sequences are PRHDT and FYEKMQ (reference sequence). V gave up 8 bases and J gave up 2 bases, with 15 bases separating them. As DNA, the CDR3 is TGTGCCAGCGTTTCCCCGGGCTTCAACACTGAAGCTTTCTTT. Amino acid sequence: CASVSPGFNTEAFF.

CDR3 DNA sequence: TGTGCCAGCAGTTTGCGGCGCGGGGAGCTGTTTTTT. It translates to CASSLRRGELFF. The J gene is TRBJ2-2, the V gene TRBV27, with D unclear. CDR1 is MNHEY, CDR2 SMNVEV, per germline (reference sequence). V was cut by 3 bases and J by 7 bases, with 6 bases left in between. The CDR3 contains 12 residues.

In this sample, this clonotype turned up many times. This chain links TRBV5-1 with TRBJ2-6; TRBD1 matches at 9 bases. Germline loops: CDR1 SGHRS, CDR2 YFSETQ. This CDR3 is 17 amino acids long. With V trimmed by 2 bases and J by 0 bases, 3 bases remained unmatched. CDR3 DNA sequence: TGCGCCAGCAGCTTACAGGGGGCCGTCTCTGGGGCCAACGTCCTGACTTTC. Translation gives CASSLQGAVSGANVLTF.

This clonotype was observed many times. The CDR3, as DNA: TGTGCCAGCAGCTTAGGACCCCGGGGAAAGCAGTACTTC. It encodes CASSLGPRGKQYF. This chain links TRBV7-8 with TRBJ2-7; TRBD2 is a possible D gene (5 bases). There are 13 residues in the CDR3. Germline V CDR1 and CDR2: SGHVS, FQNEAQ. Trimming left V 1 base short and J 8 bases short, with 12 bases between. Full variable domain (outside the CDR3, taken from reference TRBV7-8 and TRBJ2-7): GAGVSQSPRYKVAKRGQDVALRCDPISGHVSLFWYQQALGQGPEFLTYFQNEAQLDKSGLPSDRFFAERPEGSVSTLKIQRTQQEDSAVYLCASSLGPRGKQYFGPGTRLTVT.

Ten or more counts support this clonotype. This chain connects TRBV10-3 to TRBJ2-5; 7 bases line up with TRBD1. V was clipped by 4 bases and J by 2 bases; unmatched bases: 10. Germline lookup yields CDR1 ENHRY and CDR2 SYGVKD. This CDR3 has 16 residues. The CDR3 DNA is TGTGCCATCAGTGCGGTATGGGACAGCAAGCAAGAGACCCAGTACTTC. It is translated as CAISAVWDSKQETQYF.

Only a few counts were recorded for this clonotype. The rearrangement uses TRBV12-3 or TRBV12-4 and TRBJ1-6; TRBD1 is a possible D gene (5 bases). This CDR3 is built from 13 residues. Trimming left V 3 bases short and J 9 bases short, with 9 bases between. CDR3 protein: CASSFERGSPLHF. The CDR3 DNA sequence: TGTGCCAGCAGTTTTGAAAGGGGTTCACCCCTCCACTTT.

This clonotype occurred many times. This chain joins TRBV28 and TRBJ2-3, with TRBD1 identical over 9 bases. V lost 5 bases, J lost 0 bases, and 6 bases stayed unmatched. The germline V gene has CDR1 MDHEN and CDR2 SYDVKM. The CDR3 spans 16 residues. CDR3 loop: CASSLGTGRSTDTQYF. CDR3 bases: TGTGCCAGCAGTCTAGGGACAGGGAGGAGCACAGATACGCAGTATTTT.